Listed below are T cell receptor beta chains from one sample, sequenced in a study of blood T cell repertoires in COVID-19. Method: immunoSEQ multiplex PCR; TCRdb's copy keeps in-frame clones and lacks some. The data show some 250,000 clones, approximately 91% seen once. Material: PBMCs or T cells enriched from blood (not recorded which). The receptors were gathered from a woman in her thirties or forties with acute COVID-19. The CDR3 runs from the conserved cysteine through the conserved F or W. Fields, in order: J gene, V gene, D gene, clone size, CDR3 protein, CDR3 DNA. The D gene is left open where the match is weak. Only part of the rows carry a size: once, few, many, or a class if the clone is expanded.

J: TRBJ1-5; V: TRBV28; D: .; size: once; CDR3: CASTTTGNQPQHF; DNA: TGTGCCAGCACTACGACAGGAAATCAGCCCCAGCATTTT
J: TRBJ1-3; V: TRBV7-6; D: .; size: .; CDR3: CASSQGNRDTIYF; DNA: TGTGCCAGCAGTCAAGGGAACAGGGACACCATATATTTT
J: TRBJ2-3; V: TRBV29-1; D: TRBD1; size: once; CDR3: CSVEPLTGLGTNTQYF; DNA: TGCAGCGTTGAACCTCTGACAGGGTTAGGCACAAATACGCAGTATTTT
J: TRBJ1-1; V: TRBV12-5; D: .; size: .; CDR3: CASGLVRGNTEAFF; DNA: TGTGCTAGTGGTTTGGTACGGGGGAACACTGAAGCTTTCTTT
J: TRBJ1-1; V: TRBV5-5; D: TRBD1; size: .; CDR3: CASSLFIGTGGANTEAFF; DNA: TGTGCCAGCAGCTTGTTTATCGGGACAGGGGGTGCTAACACTGAAGCTTTCTTT
J: TRBJ1-2; V: TRBV7-9; D: .; size: .; CDR3: CASTPGGNYGYTF; DNA: TGTGCCAGCACCCCGGGGGGAAACTATGGCTACACCTTC
J: TRBJ2-5; V: TRBV11-2; D: .; size: .; CDR3: CASSLGWEQETQYF; DNA: TGTGCCAGCAGCTTAGGTTGGGAGCAAGAGACCCAGTACTTC
J: TRBJ2-1; V: TRBV30; D: TRBD2; size: .; CDR3: CAWSSGTSGYNEQFF; DNA: TGTGCCTGGAGTTCCGGGACTAGCGGATACAATGAGCAGTTCTTC
J: TRBJ1-5; V: TRBV10-2; D: TRBD1; size: .; CDR3: CASGGQVGQPQHF; DNA: TGCGCCAGCGGGGGACAGGTTGGGCAGCCCCAGCATTTT
J: TRBJ1-1; V: TRBV28; D: .; size: .; CDR3: CASSPPGNTEAFF; DNA: TGTGCCAGCAGTCCCCCAGGGAACACTGAAGCTTTCTTT
J: TRBJ1-5; V: TRBV7-2; D: .; size: .; CDR3: CASSLALAGNQPQHF; DNA: TGTGCCAGCAGCTTAGCGTTGGCAGGGAATCAGCCCCAGCATTTT
J: TRBJ2-1; V: TRBV5-6; D: TRBD2; size: once; CDR3: CASTVWVGLALNEQFF; DNA: TGTGCCAGCACCGTATGGGTTGGACTAGCTCTGAATGAGCAGTTCTTC
J: TRBJ1-1; V: TRBV18; D: .; size: .; CDR3: CASSPNGLNTEAFF; DNA: TGTGCCAGCTCACCAAACGGGTTGAACACTGAAGCTTTCTTT
J: TRBJ2-2; V: TRBV5-1; D: TRBD1; size: .; CDR3: CATHRGAGTGELFF; DNA: TGCGCCACCCACAGGGGTGCCGGGACCGGGGAGCTGTTTTTT
J: TRBJ2-6; V: TRBV5-1; D: TRBD2; size: few; CDR3: CASSFSPGLAGGSSGANVLTF; DNA: TGCGCCAGCAGCTTTTCCCCGGGACTAGCGGGGGGTTCCTCTGGGGCCAACGTCCTGACTTTC
J: TRBJ1-5; V: TRBV28; D: .; size: .; CDR3: CASSLAGIGNQPQHF; DNA: TGTGCCAGCAGTTTGGCCGGGATCGGCAATCAGCCCCAGCATTTT
J: TRBJ1-2; V: TRBV5-4; D: TRBD1; size: .; CDR3: CASSGQGSGYGYTF; DNA: TGTGCCAGCAGTGGACAGGGATCAGGATATGGCTACACCTTC
J: TRBJ1-6; V: TRBV6-5; D: TRBD1; size: once; CDR3: CASKEGALTNSPLHF; DNA: TGTGCCAGCAAGGAGGGGGCGCTTACGAATTCACCCCTCCACTTT
J: TRBJ2-5; V: TRBV19; D: TRBD2; size: .; CDR3: CATSGGQETQYF; DNA: TGTGCCACCTCGGGGGGACAAGAGACCCAGTACTTC
J: TRBJ1-2; V: TRBV12-5; D: .; size: .; CDR3: CASGLGTETYGYTF; DNA: TGTGCTAGTGGTTTGGGGACAGAAACCTATGGCTACACCTTC
J: TRBJ2-1; V: TRBV30; D: .; size: .; CDR3: CAWSSRGHEQFF; DNA: TGTGCCTGGTCCTCTAGAGGGCATGAGCAGTTCTTC
J: TRBJ1-1; V: TRBV28; D: TRBD1; size: .; CDR3: CASTAGQGINTEAFF; DNA: TGTGCCAGCACCGCGGGACAGGGGATAAACACTGAAGCTTTCTTT
J: TRBJ2-7; V: TRBV7-2; D: .; size: once; CDR3: CASSILAGYEQYF; DNA: TGTGCCAGCAGCATCCTGGCGGGTTACGAGCAGTACTTC
J: TRBJ2-2; V: TRBV4-1; D: .; size: .; CDR3: CASSQQGGRTGELFF; DNA: TGCGCCAGCAGCCAACAGGGAGGACGAACCGGGGAGCTGTTTTTT
J: TRBJ2-1; V: TRBV30; D: TRBD2; size: .; CDR3: CAWTRTRIADEQFF; DNA: TGTGCCTGGACCCGGACTAGGATCGCGGATGAGCAGTTCTTC
J: TRBJ1-2; V: TRBV21-1; D: .; size: .; CDR3: CASSTHPRVDYGYTF; DNA: TGTGCCAGCAGCACCCACCCCAGGGTGGACTATGGCTACACCTTC
J: TRBJ1-5; V: TRBV18; D: TRBD1; size: .; CDR3: CASSPTGDQPQHF; DNA: TGTGCCAGCTCACCCACAGGGGATCAGCCCCAGCATTTT
J: TRBJ2-7; V: TRBV7-9; D: TRBD1; size: once; CDR3: CVSSPTGGEQYF; DNA: TGTGTCAGCAGCCCTACAGGGGGCGAGCAGTACTTC
J: TRBJ2-2; V: TRBV2; D: TRBD2; size: .; CDR3: CASSKREGLVNTGELFF; DNA: TGTGCCAGCTCAAAGCGGGAGGGCCTGGTGAACACCGGGGAGCTGTTTTTT
J: TRBJ2-5; V: TRBV5-6; D: .; size: .; CDR3: CASNRQGGIRETQYF; DNA: TGTGCCAGCAACCGACAGGGAGGTATCCGAGAGACCCAGTACTTC
J: TRBJ1-1; V: TRBV2; D: .; size: .; CDR3: CASSVEGNTEAFF; DNA: TGTGCCAGCTCGGTCGAGGGGAACACTGAAGCTTTCTTT